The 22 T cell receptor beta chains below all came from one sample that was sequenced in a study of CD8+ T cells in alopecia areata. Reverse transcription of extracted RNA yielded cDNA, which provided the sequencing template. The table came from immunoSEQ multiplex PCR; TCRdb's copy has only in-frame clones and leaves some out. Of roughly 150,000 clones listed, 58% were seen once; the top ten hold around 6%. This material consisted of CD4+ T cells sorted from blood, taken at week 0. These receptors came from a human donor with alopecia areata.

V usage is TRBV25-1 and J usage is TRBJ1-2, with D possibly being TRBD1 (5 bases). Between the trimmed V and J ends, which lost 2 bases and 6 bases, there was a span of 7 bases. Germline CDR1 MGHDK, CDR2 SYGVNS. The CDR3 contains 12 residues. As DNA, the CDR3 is TGTGCCAGCAGTGAACAGGGCGATGGCTACACCTTC. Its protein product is CASSEQGDGYTF.

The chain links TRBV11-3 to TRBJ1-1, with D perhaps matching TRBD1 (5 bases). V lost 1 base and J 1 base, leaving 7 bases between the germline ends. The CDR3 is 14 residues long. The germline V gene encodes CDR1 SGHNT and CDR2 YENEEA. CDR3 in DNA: TGTGCCAGCAGCTTAGGGGGGTCGAACACTGAAGCTTTCTTT. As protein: CASSLGGSNTEAFF.

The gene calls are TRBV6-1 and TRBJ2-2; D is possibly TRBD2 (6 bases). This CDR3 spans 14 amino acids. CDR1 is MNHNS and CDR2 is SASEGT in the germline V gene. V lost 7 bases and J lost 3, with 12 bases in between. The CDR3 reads CASIRDLYTGELFF. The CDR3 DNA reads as TGTGCCAGCATTAGGGACTTGTACACCGGGGAGCTGTTTTTT.

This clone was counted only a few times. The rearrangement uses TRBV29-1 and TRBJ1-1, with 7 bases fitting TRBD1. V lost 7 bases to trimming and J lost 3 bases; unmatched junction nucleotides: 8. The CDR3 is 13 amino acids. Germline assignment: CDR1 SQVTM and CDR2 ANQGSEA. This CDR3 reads CSDHQGGYTEAFF. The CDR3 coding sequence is TGCAGCGACCACCAGGGGGGATACACTGAAGCTTTCTTT.

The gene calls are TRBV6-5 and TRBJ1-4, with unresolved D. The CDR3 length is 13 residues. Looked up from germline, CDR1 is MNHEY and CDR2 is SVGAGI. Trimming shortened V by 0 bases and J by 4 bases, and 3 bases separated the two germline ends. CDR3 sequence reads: CASSYSSNEKLFF. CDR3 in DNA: TGTGCCAGCAGTTACTCCAGTAATGAAAAACTGTTTTTT.

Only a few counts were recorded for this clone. CDR3 region: CASSQEERMRTEAFF. The CDR3 coding sequence is TGTGCCAGCAGCCAAGAAGAGAGGATGAGAACTGAAGCTTTCTTT. The V call is TRBV4-2, the J call TRBJ1-1; D not resolved. Germline V gene sequence: CDR1 LGHNA, CDR2 YNFKEQ. This CDR3 spans 15 amino acids. V lost 0 bases, J lost 5 bases, and 13 bases lay in between.

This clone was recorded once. The CDR3 DNA reads TGTGCCAGCAGTTTATTGGGAGATCAGCAGTACTTC. Translated: CASSLLGDQQYF. J is TRBJ2-7 and V is TRBV28; a possible D gene is TRBD2 (5 bases). The germline V and J ends were trimmed by 1 base and 8 bases, with 9 bases remaining between them. The CDR3 has 12 amino acids. CDR1 and CDR2 from the germline V gene are MDHEN and SYDVKM.

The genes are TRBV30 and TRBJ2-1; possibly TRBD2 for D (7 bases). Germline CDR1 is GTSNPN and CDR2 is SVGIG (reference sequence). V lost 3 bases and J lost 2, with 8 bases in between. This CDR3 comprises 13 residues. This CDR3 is CAWRRGPYNEQFF. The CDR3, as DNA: TGTGCCTGGAGGCGGGGGCCCTACAATGAGCAGTTCTTC. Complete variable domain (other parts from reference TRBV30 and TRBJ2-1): SQTIHQWPATLVQPVGSPLSLECTVEGTSNPNLYWYRQAAGRGLQLLFYSVGIGQISSEVPQNLSASRPQDRQFILSSKKLLLSDSGFYLCAWRRGPYNEQFFGPGTRLTVL.

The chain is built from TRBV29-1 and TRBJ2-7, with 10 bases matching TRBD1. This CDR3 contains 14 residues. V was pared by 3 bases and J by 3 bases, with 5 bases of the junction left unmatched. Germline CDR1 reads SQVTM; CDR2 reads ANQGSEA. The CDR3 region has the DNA TGCAGCGTTGAGGGGGACAGGGGTGGCTACGAGCAGTACTTC. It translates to CSVEGDRGGYEQYF.

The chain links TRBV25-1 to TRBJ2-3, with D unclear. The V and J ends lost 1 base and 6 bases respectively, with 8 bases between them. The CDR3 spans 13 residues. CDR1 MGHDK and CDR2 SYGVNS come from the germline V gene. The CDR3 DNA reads TGTGCCAGCAGTGAATGGTCGGGTGATACGCAGTATTTT. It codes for CASSEWSGDTQYF.

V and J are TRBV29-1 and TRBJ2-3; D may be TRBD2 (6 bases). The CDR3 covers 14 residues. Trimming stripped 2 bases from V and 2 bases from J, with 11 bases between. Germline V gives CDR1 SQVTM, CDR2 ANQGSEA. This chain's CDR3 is CSVESGFLTDTQYF. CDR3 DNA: TGCAGCGTTGAAAGCGGGTTTCTCACAGATACGCAGTATTTT.

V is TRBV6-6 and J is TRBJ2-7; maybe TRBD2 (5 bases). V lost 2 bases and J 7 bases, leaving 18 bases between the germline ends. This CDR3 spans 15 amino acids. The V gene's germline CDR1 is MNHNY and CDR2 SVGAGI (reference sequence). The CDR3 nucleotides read TGTGCCAGCAGTTACCCCGATGGCGGGCATGTAGAGCAGTACTTC. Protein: CASSYPDGGHVEQYF.

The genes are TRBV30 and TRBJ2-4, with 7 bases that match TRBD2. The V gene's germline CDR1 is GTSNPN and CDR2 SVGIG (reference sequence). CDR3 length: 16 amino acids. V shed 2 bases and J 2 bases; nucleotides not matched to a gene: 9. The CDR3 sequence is CAWSIYAGETKNIQYF. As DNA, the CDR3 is TGTGCCTGGAGTATATATGCGGGGGAGACCAAAAACATTCAGTACTTC.

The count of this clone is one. The CDR3 DNA reads TGCGCCAGCAGTGAGTCGGGGGAAGAGACCCAGTACTTC. Its protein is CASSESGEETQYF. V and J are TRBV10-1 and TRBJ2-5; D may correspond to TRBD1 or TRBD2 (5 bases each). The germline V and J ends were trimmed by 0 bases and 3 bases, with 5 bases remaining between them. This CDR3 has 13 residues. Germline V gene data show CDR1 as WNHNN and CDR2 as SYGVQD (reference sequence).

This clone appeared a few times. DNA for the CDR3: TGCGCCAGCAGCGACCAGGGGGACGGGGAGCTGTTTTTT. Amino acids: CASSDQGDGELFF. The chain couples TRBV5-1 to TRBJ2-2; 7 bases map to TRBD1. J was trimmed by 7 bases and V by 4 bases; bases with no gene match: 4. This CDR3 is 13 amino acids long. CDR1 SGHRS and CDR2 YFSETQ come from the germline V gene.

For the CDR3, the DNA is TGTGCCAGCACTAGGGAACAGTCGGAGACCCAGTACTTC. Translating gives CASTREQSETQYF. V is TRBV25-1 and J is TRBJ2-5; D uncertain. The germline V gene has CDR1 MGHDK and CDR2 SYGVNS. The ends were cut back, 7 bases at V and 5 bases at J, with 14 bases in the middle. CDR3 length equals 13 residues.

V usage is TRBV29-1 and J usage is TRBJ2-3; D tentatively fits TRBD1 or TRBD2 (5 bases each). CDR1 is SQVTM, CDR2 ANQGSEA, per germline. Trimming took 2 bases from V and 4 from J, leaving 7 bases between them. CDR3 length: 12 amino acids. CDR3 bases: TGCAGCGTTGAACTGGGGGCAGATACGCAGTATTTT. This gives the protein CSVELGADTQYF.

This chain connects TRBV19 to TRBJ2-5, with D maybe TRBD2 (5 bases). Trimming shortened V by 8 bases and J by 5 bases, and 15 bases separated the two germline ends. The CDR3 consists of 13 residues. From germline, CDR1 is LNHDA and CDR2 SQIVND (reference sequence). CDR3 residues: CASLSRSGETQYF. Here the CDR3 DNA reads TGTGCCAGTCTTAGTAGATCGGGGGAGACCCAGTACTTC.

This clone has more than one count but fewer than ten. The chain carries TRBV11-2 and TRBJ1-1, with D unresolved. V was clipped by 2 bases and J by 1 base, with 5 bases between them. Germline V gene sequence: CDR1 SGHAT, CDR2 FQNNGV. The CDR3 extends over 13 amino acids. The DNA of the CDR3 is TGTGCCAGCAGCTTAAGAAGGAACACTGAAGCTTTCTTT. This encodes CASSLRRNTEAFF.

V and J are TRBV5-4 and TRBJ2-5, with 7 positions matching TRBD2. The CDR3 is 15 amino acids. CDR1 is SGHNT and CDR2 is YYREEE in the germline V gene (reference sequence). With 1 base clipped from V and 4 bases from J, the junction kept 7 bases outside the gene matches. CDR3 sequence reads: CASSLISGGTETQYF. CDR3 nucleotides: TGTGCCAGCAGCTTGATTTCGGGGGGAACAGAGACCCAGTACTTC.

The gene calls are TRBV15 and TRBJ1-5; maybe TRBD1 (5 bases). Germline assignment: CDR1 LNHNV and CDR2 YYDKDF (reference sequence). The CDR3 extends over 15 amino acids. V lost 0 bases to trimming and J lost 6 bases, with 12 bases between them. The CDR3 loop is CATSREAGIGQPQHF. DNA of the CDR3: TGTGCCACCAGCAGAGAAGCAGGGATCGGTCAGCCCCAGCATTTT.

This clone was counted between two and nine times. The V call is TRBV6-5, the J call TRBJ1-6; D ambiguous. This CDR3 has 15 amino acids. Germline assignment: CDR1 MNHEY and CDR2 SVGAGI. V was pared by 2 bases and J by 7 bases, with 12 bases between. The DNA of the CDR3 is TGTGCCAGCAGTTACCCCCGGGCCTCAAATTCACCCCTCCACTTT. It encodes CASSYPRASNSPLHF.